These 19 T cell receptor beta chains share one sample of origin, sequenced in a study of glioma-infiltrating T cells. TCR alpha and beta CDR3 regions were amplified from RNA using iRepertoire nested multiplex PCR. TCRdb itself ran the multiplex PCR reads through MiXCR, one entry per CDR3 protein. The repertoire includes some 99,000 distinct CDR3 sequences, about 25% of them detected once, and 30% to 35% sits in the top ten. Sequencing used glioma tissue, nonneoplastic brain tissue, or PBMCs (not recorded which). Receptors originate from a human donor with low-grade glioma or glioblastoma, undergoing nonglioma brain surgery, or in good health (not recorded which).

Regarding this clonotype: Given a much more abundant clone one base away, this may be a read error. The rearrangement links TRBV20-1 to TRBJ1-5; D is unclear. CDR1 and CDR2 from the germline V gene are DFQATT and SNEGSKA (reference sequence). The CDR3 sequence is 18 residues long. Here the CDR3 reads CSAGIFPLPPPPNHPQHF. For the CDR3, the DNA is TGCAGTGCAGGGATTTTCCCCCTCCCCCCCCCCCCCAATCACCCCCAGCATTTT.

This clonotype was seen only a few times. V gene TRBV2 combines with J gene TRBJ1-2; 8 bases align to TRBD1. Trimming took 5 bases from V and 6 from J; bases not matched to a gene: 8. The CDR3 contains 14 residues. Germline V gives CDR1 SNHLY, CDR2 FYNNEI. CDR3 sequence (DNA): TGTGCCAGCAGTTCGACAGGGGCTCGGAATGGCTACACCTTC. It specifies CASSSTGARNGYTF.

The chain uses TRBV5-1 and TRBJ2-3, with no clear D. There are 14 residues in the CDR3. V lost 1 base, J lost 6 bases, and 12 bases lay in between. From germline, CDR1 is SGHRS and CDR2 YFSETQ. This CDR3 is CASSLSQKADTQYF. In DNA form, the CDR3 reads TGCGCCAGCAGCTTGTCGCAAAAGGCGGATACGCAGTATTTT. The variable domain in full, completed from reference TRBV5-1 and TRBJ2-3, reads KAGVTQTPRYLIKTRGQQVTLSCSPISGHRSVSWYQQTPGQGLQFLFEYFSETQRNKGNFPGRFSGRQFSNSRSEMNVSTLELGDSALYLCASSLSQKADTQYFGPGTRLTVL.

In this sample, this clonotype turned up many times. This chain uses TRBV14 with TRBJ1-2; unclear D gene. The ends were cut back, 0 bases at V and 2 bases at J, with 7 bases in the middle. The CDR3 spans 14 residues. Germline V CDR1 and CDR2: SGHDN, FVKESK. Written as DNA, the CDR3 is TGTGCCAGCAGCCAAGACCGCCGAAACTATGGCTACACCTTC. As protein: CASSQDRRNYGYTF.

This clonotype was detected ten times or more. The chain uses TRBV4-1 and TRBJ1-1; D remains ambiguous. This CDR3 is built from 17 residues. Trimming cost V 1 base and J 1 base, with 16 bases left between them. The germline CDR1 and CDR2 sequences are MGHRA and YSYEKL. The CDR3 DNA reads as TGCGCCAGCAGCCAAGTGGGAACGATGGGAACGAACACTGAAGCTTTCTTT. Translation gives CASSQVGTMGTNTEAFF.

This clonotype was recorded many times. The rearrangement joins TRBV15 to TRBJ2-1, with TRBD1 identical over 10 bases. CDR1 is LNHNV, CDR2 YYDKDF, per germline (reference sequence). CDR3 length equals 15 residues. The trim removed 1 base at V and 4 bases at J, leaving 1 base unmatched. The CDR3 nucleotides are TGTGCCACCAGCAGAGGGACAGGGGGGTACAATGAGCAGTTCTTC. It is translated as CATSRGTGGYNEQFF. The full variable domain, with the rest looked up from reference TRBV15 and TRBJ2-1, is DAMVIQNPRYQVTQFGKPVTLSCSQTLNHNVMYWYQQKSSQAPKLLFHYYDKDFNNEADTPDNFQSRRPNTSFCFLDIRSPGLGDTAMYLCATSRGTGGYNEQFFGPGTRLTVL.

This clonotype was seen many times. The gene calls are TRBV5-6 and TRBJ1-3, with a tentative D call TRBD1 (6 bases). With 0 bases removed from V and 7 bases from J, the gap between germline ends came to 17 bases. The CDR3 has 16 residues. Looked up from germline, CDR1 is SGHDT and CDR2 is YYEEEE. The CDR3 sequence is CASSLGQGQKGNTIYF. The CDR3 nucleotides read TGTGCCAGCAGCTTGGGGCAGGGGCAGAAGGGGAACACCATATATTTT. Together with reference TRBV5-6 and TRBJ1-3, the CDR3 gives the full variable domain: DAGVTQSPTHLIKTRGQQVTLRCSPKSGHDTVSWYQQALGQGPQFIFQYYEEEERQRGNFPDRFSGHQFPNYSSELNVNALLLGDSALYLCASSLGQGQKGNTIYFGEGSWLTVV.

Ten or more counts support this clonotype. J is TRBJ1-2 and V is TRBV29-1; D call uncertain. This CDR3 spans 15 amino acids. The germline V gene has CDR1 SQVTM and CDR2 ANQGSEA. Trimming shortened V by 8 bases and J by 6 bases, and 25 bases separated the two germline ends. CDR3 coding DNA: TGCAGCACGCTCACGATCCGGGAAGAATTTAATGGCTACACCTTC. Its translation: CSTLTIREEFNGYTF. The full variable domain, in which reference TRBV29-1 and TRBJ1-2 provide the parts outside the CDR3, is SAVISQKPSRDICQRGTSLTIQCQVDSQVTMMFWYRQQPGQSLTLIATANQGSEATYESGFVIDKFPISRPNLTFSTLTVSNMSPEDSSIYLCSTLTIREEFNGYTFGSGTRLTVV.

The chain has TRBV4-2 and TRBJ2-3, with TRBD2 identical over 10 bases. This CDR3 has 18 residues. V was clipped by 1 base and J by 0 bases; unmatched bases: 7. Germline V gene lookup returns CDR1 LGHNA and CDR2 YNFKEQ. CDR3 protein: CASSQGLAGGISTDTQYF. In DNA, the CDR3 is TGTGCCAGCAGCCAAGGACTAGCGGGTGGGATTAGCACAGATACGCAGTATTTT.

The CDR3, as DNA: TGCAGCGTTGAGGACAGGGTTAACTATGGCTACACCTTC. The encoded protein is CSVEDRVNYGYTF. The chain links TRBV29-1 to TRBJ1-2; 8 nucleotides match TRBD1. The CDR3 has 13 residues. The germline gives CDR1 SQVTM, CDR2 ANQGSEA. V trimming: 3 bases; J trimming: 1 base; junction bases outside the gene matches: 1.

This clonotype has a count of ten or more. This sequence joins TRBV7-9 and TRBJ2-5; 8 bases are a match to TRBD1. The length of the CDR3 is 14 residues. Trimming at V came to 4 bases and at J to 5 bases, leaving 6 bases not matched to a gene. Per the germline V gene, CDR1 is SEHNR and CDR2 is FQNEAQ (reference sequence). CDR3 DNA sequence: TGTGCCAGCAGCTCCGACAGGGGTAGTGAGACCCAGTACTTC. Its protein product is CASSSDRGSETQYF.

The CDR3 nucleotides are TGCGCCAGCAGCCAAGAAAGGGGGGGGCCCCCCTACGAGCAGTACTTC. Translation: CASSQERGGPPYEQYF. V and J are TRBV4-1 and TRBJ2-7; D might be TRBD2 (7 bases). The CDR3 contains 16 residues. Germline loops: CDR1 MGHRA, CDR2 YSYEKL. Trimming left V 0 bases short and J 2 bases short, with 14 bases between.

With respect to this clonotype: This may be a read error, as it is one base from a much larger clone. In this CDR3 the conserved last residue, phenylalanine or tryptophan, is missing, so a read error is likely. The V call is TRBV7-9, the J call TRBJ2-1; D remains unclear. Trimming took off 2 bases at V and 6 bases at J, with 17 bases between the two ends. CDR3 length: 16 residues. The V gene's germline CDR1 is SEHNR and CDR2 FQNEAQ (reference sequence). CDR3 bases: TGTGCCAGCAGCTTAAGTCCGGCCTACTACATCAATGAGCAGTTCCTC. Protein product: CASSLSPAYYINEQFL.

This clonotype was detected many times. The V and J genes are TRBV7-2 and TRBJ1-1; perhaps TRBD1 as D (6 bases). The CDR3 loop spans 15 amino acids. Trimming took off 4 bases at V and 0 bases at J, with 12 bases between the two ends. The germline CDR1 and CDR2 sequences are SGHTA and FQGNSA. The CDR3: CASSSTGTMNTEAFF. CDR3 in DNA: TGTGCCAGCAGCTCAACCGGGACAATGAACACTGAAGCTTTCTTT. Variable domain in full (rest from reference TRBV7-2 and TRBJ1-1): GAGVSQSPSNKVTEKGKDVELRCDPISGHTALYWYRQSLGQGLEFLIYFQGNSAPDKSGLPSDRFSAERTGGSVSTLTIQRTQQEDSAVYLCASSSTGTMNTEAFFGQGTRLTVV.

This clonotype was counted at least ten times. The gene calls are TRBV7-2 and TRBJ2-1, with D possibly matching TRBD2 (6 bases). Trimming took off 2 bases at V and 4 bases at J, with 18 bases between the two ends. CDR1 and CDR2 from the germline V gene are SGHTA and FQGNSA. This CDR3 comprises 17 residues. This CDR3 reads CASSLTRRGRRYNEQFF. In DNA, the CDR3 is TGTGCCAGCAGCTTAACCCGGAGGGGCCGAAGGTACAATGAGCAGTTCTTC.

V and J are TRBV29-1 and TRBJ2-7; 8 bases map to TRBD1. The CDR3 extends over 14 amino acids. In germline, CDR1 is SQVTM, CDR2 ANQGSEA. V was pared by 1 base and J by 5 bases, with 7 bases of the junction left unmatched. In nucleotides, the CDR3 is TGCAGCGTTGAAGCCGGGACAGGCTTACACGAGCAGTACTTC. Its protein is CSVEAGTGLHEQYF.

The rearrangement uses TRBV6-2 or TRBV6-3 and TRBJ2-7; 11 positions match TRBD2. The J segment lost 2 bases and the V segment lost 7 bases, leaving 4 bases of the junction unmatched. The germline V gene encodes CDR1 MNHEY and CDR2 SVGEGT. The CDR3 length is 14 residues. CDR3 region: CASKTSGTPYEQYF. The CDR3 region has the DNA TGTGCCAGCAAGACTAGCGGGACCCCCTACGAGCAGTACTTC.

At least ten counts were recorded for this clonotype. The chain has TRBV12-3 or TRBV12-4 and TRBJ1-5; D is uncertain. This CDR3 has 15 residues. V was pared by 5 bases and J by 2 bases, with 13 bases between. CDR3 sequence: CASSPKGIGNQPQHF. In DNA form, the CDR3 reads TGTGCCAGCAGTCCTAAAGGGATCGGCAATCAGCCCCAGCATTTT.

The genes are TRBV6-2 or TRBV6-3 and TRBJ2-1, with 13 bases lining up with TRBD2. This CDR3 has 17 amino acids. Unmatched junction bases numbered 6, after V lost 5 bases and J lost 2 bases. The germline V gene has CDR1 MNHEY and CDR2 SVGEGT. CDR3 in amino acids: CASSLNGLAGAYNEQFF. The CDR3 DNA sequence: TGTGCCAGCAGTCTTAATGGACTAGCGGGAGCCTACAATGAGCAGTTCTTC.